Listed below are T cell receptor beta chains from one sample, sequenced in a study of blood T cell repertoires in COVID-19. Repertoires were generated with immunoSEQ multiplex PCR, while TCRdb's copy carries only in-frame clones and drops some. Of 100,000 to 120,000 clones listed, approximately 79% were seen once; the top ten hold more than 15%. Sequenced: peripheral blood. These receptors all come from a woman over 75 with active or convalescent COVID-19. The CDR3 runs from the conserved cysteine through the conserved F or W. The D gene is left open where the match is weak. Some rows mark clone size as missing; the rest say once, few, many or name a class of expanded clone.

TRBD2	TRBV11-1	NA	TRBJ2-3	CASSSLAGGGDTQYF	TGTGCCAGCAGCTCCCTAGCGGGAGGAGGAGATACGCAGTATTTT
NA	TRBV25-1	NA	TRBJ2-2	CASSDRGPGELFF	TGTGCCAGCAGTGACAGGGGCCCCGGGGAGCTGTTTTTT
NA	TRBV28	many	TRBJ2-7	CASRHPRWWRGYEQYF	TGTGCCAGCAGACACCCCCGGTGGTGGCGGGGCTACGAGCAGTACTTC
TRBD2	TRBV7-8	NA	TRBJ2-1	CASSLGLAGNNEQFF	TGTGCCAGCAGCCTGGGACTAGCGGGGAACAATGAGCAGTTCTTC
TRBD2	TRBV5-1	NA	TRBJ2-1	CASSLAVRLAPRYNEQFF	TGCGCCAGCAGCTTGGCCGTGCGACTAGCCCCCAGATATAATGAGCAGTTCTTC
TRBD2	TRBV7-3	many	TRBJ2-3	CASSSIAGDTQYF	TGTGCCAGCAGCTCGATAGCGGGAGATACGCAGTATTTT
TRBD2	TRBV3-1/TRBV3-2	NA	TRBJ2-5	CASSQTGTTGTQYF	TGTGCCAGCAGCCAGACCGGGACTACGGGGACCCAGTACTTC
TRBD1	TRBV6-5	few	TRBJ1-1	CASRGQPRGTEAFF	TGTGCCAGCAGGGGACAGCCCAGGGGCACTGAAGCTTTCTTT
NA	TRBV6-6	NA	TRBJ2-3	CASTRRADTQYF	TGTGCCAGCACCAGGCGGGCAGATACGCAGTATTTT
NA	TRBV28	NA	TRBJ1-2	CASSRDTYDGYTF	TGTGCCAGCAGCAGGGACACTTACGATGGCTACACCTTC
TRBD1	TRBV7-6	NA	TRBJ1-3	CASSRGTAGNTIYF	TGTGCCAGCAGCCGAGGGACAGCTGGAAACACCATATATTTT
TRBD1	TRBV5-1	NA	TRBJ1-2	CASSMTGVIGYTF	TGCGCCAGCAGCATGACAGGGGTTATTGGCTACACCTTC
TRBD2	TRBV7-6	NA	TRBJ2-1	CASSLGTGTSGRNEQFF	TGTGCCAGCAGCTTGGGGACCGGGACTAGCGGGAGGAATGAGCAGTTCTTC
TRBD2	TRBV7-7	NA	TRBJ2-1	CASSRSSGRATSYNEQFF	TGTGCCAGCAGCAGATCTAGCGGGAGGGCCACGTCCTACAATGAGCAGTTCTTC
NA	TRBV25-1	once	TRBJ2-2	CASRATGELFF	TGTGCCAGCAGGGCAACCGGGGAGCTGTTTTTT
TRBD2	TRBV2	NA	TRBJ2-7	CASSDTSGSYEQYF	TGTGCCAGCAGTGATACTAGCGGGAGTTACGAGCAGTACTTC
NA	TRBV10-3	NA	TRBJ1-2	CAISEVGPPVGYTF	TGTGCCATCAGTGAAGTTGGGCCGCCAGTGGGCTACACCTTC
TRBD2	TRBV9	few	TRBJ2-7	CASSEGSGSVLYEQYF	TGTGCCAGCAGCGAAGGCAGCGGGAGTGTTCTCTACGAGCAGTACTTC
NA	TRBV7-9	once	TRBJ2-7	CASSLTGTYEQYF	TGTGCCAGCAGCTTAACAGGGACCTACGAGCAGTACTTC
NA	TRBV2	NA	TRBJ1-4	CASNLGGSANEKLFF	TGTGCCAGCAATCTCGGGGGGTCAGCTAATGAAAAACTGTTTTTT
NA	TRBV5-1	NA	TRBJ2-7	CASSLGGIRIDEQYF	TGCGCCAGCAGCTTAGGAGGGATTAGGATCGACGAGCAGTACTTC
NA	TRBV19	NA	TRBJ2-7	CASSRLGLPAYEQYF	TGTGCCAGTAGCAGACTAGGATTACCGGCCTACGAGCAGTACTTC
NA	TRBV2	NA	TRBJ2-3	CASRSPTGSNTQYF	TGTGCCAGCAGGTCGCCGACAGGTTCGAATACGCAGTATTTT
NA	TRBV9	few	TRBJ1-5	CASSPEDPPGQPQHF	TGTGCCAGCAGCCCGGAGGACCCCCCGGGGCAGCCCCAGCATTTT
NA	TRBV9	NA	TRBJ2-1	CASSVTQGSSYNEQFF	TGTGCCAGCAGCGTCACCCAGGGGAGCTCCTACAATGAGCAGTTCTTC
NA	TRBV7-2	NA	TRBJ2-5	CASSLVSPQGRETQYF	TGTGCCAGCAGCTTAGTGAGCCCGCAGGGTCGGGAGACCCAGTACTTC
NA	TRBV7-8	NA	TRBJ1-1	CASSLFGHQSTEAFF	TGTGCCAGCAGCTTATTCGGACACCAGTCCACTGAAGCTTTCTTT
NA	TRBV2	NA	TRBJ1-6	CASRRRDGSYNSPLHF	TGTGCCAGCCGCCGGAGAGACGGGTCCTATAATTCACCCCTCCACTTT
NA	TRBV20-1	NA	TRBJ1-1	CSAQQYTEAFF	TGCAGTGCACAACAATACACTGAAGCTTTCTTT
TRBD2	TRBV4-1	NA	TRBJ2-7	CASSRLGTSGGGEQYF	TGCGCCAGCAGCCGCCTAGGGACTAGCGGTGGAGGGGAGCAGTACTTC
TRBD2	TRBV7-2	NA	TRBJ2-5	CASSSTSGSYVKAQYF	TGTGCCAGCAGCTCGACTAGCGGGAGCTACGTGAAGGCCCAGTACTTC
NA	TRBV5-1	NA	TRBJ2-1	CASSLMTASYNEQFF	TGCGCCAGCAGCTTAATGACAGCCTCCTACAATGAGCAGTTCTTC
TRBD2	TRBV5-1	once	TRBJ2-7	CASSKGTSGGKLYEQYF	TGCGCCAGCAGCAAAGGGACTAGCGGGGGTAAATTGTACGAGCAGTACTTC
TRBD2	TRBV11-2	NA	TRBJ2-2	CASASGRRTGELFF	TGTGCCAGCGCAAGCGGGAGGAGGACCGGGGAGCTGTTTTTT
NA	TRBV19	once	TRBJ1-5	CASSAGNQPQHF	TGTGCCAGTAGTGCAGGGAATCAGCCCCAGCATTTT
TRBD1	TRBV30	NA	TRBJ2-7	CAWSTGQGAHEQYF	TGTGCCTGGAGTACCGGACAGGGGGCCCACGAGCAGTACTTC
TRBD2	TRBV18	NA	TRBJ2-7	CASSRNLIAGNEQYF	TGTGCCAGCTCACGAAATCTGATAGCGGGGAACGAGCAGTACTTC
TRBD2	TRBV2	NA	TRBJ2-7	CASSPPGGRLGEQYF	TGTGCCAGCAGCCCACCGGGGGGGCGCCTCGGCGAGCAGTACTTC
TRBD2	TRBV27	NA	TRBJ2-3	CASSSGTSGGGTDTQYF	TGTGCCAGCAGTTCAGGGACTAGCGGGGGGGGCACAGATACGCAGTATTTT
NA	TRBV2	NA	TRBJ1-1	CASSEAWGGRTEAFF	TGTGCCAGCAGTGAAGCCTGGGGCGGCAGGACTGAAGCTTTCTTT
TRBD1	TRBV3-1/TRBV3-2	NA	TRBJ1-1	CASSYRGEAFF	TGTGCCAGCAGCTACAGGGGAGAAGCTTTCTTT
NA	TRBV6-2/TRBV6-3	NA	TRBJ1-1	CASSEQGWATEAFF	TGTGCCAGCAGTGAGCAGGGTTGGGCCACTGAAGCTTTCTTT
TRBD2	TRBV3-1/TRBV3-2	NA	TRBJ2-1	CASSQDGSGRAPYENEQFF	TGTGCCAGCAGCCAAGATGGTAGCGGGAGGGCCCCGTATGAAAATGAGCAGTTCTTC
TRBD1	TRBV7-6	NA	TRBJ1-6	CASSLMRGQSPVPGIYNSPLHF	TGTGCCAGCAGCTTAATGAGGGGACAGAGCCCCGTTCCAGGGATATATAATTCACCCCTCCACTTT
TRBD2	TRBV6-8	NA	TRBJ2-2	CASSPPSGRTHTGELFF	TGTGCCAGCAGTCCCCCTAGCGGGAGGACCCACACCGGGGAGCTGTTTTTT
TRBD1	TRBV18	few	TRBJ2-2	CASSSRQGNTGELFF	TGTGCCAGCTCATCCCGACAGGGGAACACCGGGGAGCTGTTTTTT
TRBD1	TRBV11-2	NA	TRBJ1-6	CASSDAGTGYNSPLHF	TGTGCCAGCAGCGACGCCGGGACAGGGTATAATTCACCCCTCCACTTT
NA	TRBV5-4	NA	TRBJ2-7	CASSSGGGIYEQYF	TGTGCCAGCAGCTCTGGGGGAGGTATTTACGAGCAGTACTTC
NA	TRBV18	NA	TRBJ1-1	CASSPSTYAEAFF	TGTGCCAGCTCACCGAGCACGTACGCTGAAGCTTTCTTT
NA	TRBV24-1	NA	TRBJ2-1	CATPASGGNEQFF	TGTGCCACTCCCGCCTCAGGGGGGAATGAGCAGTTCTTC
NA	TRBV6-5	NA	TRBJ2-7	CASSSTGLFAYEQYF	TGTGCCAGCAGTTCAACGGGACTCTTCGCCTACGAGCAGTACTTC